Listed here are 16 T cell receptor beta chains from one sample, sequenced in a study of shared clonotypes between healthy human individuals. Clones were read by immunoSEQ multiplex PCR, and TCRdb kept only the in-frame ones, dropping some. The sample lists fewer than 2.5 million clones; roughly 93% were seen once. Input material: naive CD4+ T cells from PBMCs. Subset defined: CD45RA+ positively selected. The receptors here all came from a man younger than 35 in good health. Some clones in this sample may be carry-over from other donors' samples.

J is TRBJ1-6 and V is TRBV2, with 7 bases matching TRBD1. This CDR3 is 13 amino acids long. Germline V CDR1 and CDR2: SNHLY, FYNNEI. V dropped 7 bases and J dropped 7; count of bases not matched to a gene: 4. The CDR3 sequence is CASMGTVNSPLHF. DNA of the CDR3: TGTGCCAGCATGGGGACAGTCAATTCACCCCTCCACTTT.

V and J are TRBV19 and TRBJ1-1; tentative D call: TRBD1 (6 bases). V shed 3 bases and J shed 5 bases, with 13 bases lying between them. Germline CDR1 is LNHDA and CDR2 is SQIVND (reference sequence). The CDR3 loop spans 14 amino acids. For the CDR3, the DNA is TGTGCCAGTAGTATTTTGGACAGAGGAACTGAAGCTTTCTTT. Protein sequence: CASSILDRGTEAFF.

This clone showed up just once. This rearrangement joins TRBV6-1 to TRBJ1-5; unclear D gene. This CDR3 has 14 residues. Germline CDR1 and CDR2: MNHNS and SASEGT. Trimming pared 6 bases from V and 0 bases from J, leaving 9 bases between. CDR3 in amino acids: CASRGDYSNQPQHF. Here the CDR3 DNA reads TGTGCCAGCAGGGGAGATTATAGCAATCAGCCCCAGCATTTT.

This clone has a single count. The sample has other DNA sequences that encode this CDR3 too. The V gene is TRBV6-6, the J gene TRBJ2-5, with D perhaps matching TRBD1 (5 bases). The CDR3 is 13 residues long. V was cut by 0 bases and J by 4 bases, with 6 bases left in between. Germline-derived CDR1 and CDR2 are MNHNY and SVGAGI (reference sequence). CDR3 nucleotides: TGTGCCAGCAGTTACTCGGGGCGAGAGACCCAGTACTTC. It codes for CASSYSGRETQYF.

V gene TRBV18 combines with J gene TRBJ1-2; D unresolved. The ends were cut back, 6 bases at V and 0 bases at J, with 14 bases in the middle. Germline values: CDR1 KGHSH, CDR2 LQKENI. CDR3 size: 15 residues. The CDR3 loop reads CASSSNREPNYGYTF. CDR3 sequence (DNA): TGTGCCAGCTCCTCAAACCGGGAACCTAACTATGGCTACACCTTC.

This clone occurred once. The CDR3 coding sequence is TGTGCCAGCAGTGAAGCGTATCGACTAGTCCTGGAAGGGGGGAATGAGCAGTTCTTC. Translation: CASSEAYRLVLEGGNEQFF. The chain combines TRBV2 with TRBJ2-1; either TRBD1 or TRBD2 may supply D (6 bases each). V was clipped by 0 bases and J by 7 bases, with 25 bases between them. The CDR3 totals 19 residues. In germline, CDR1 is SNHLY, CDR2 FYNNEI. Using reference TRBV2 and TRBJ2-1 for the parts outside the CDR3, the full variable domain is EPEVTQTPSHQVTQMGQEVILRCVPISNHLYFYWYRQILGQKVEFLVSFYNNEISEKSEIFDDQFSVERPDGSNFTLKIRSTKLEDSAMYFCASSEAYRLVLEGGNEQFFGPGTRLTVL.

The CDR3 DNA reads as TGCGCCACCAGTGGAGAGACCTCCAGCACAGATACGCAGTATTTT. This translates into CATSGETSSTDTQYF. The chain uses TRBV5-1 and TRBJ2-3; D gene ambiguous. The CDR3 is 15 amino acids. Germline V gene lookup returns CDR1 SGHRS and CDR2 YFSETQ. The V and J ends lost 9 bases and 0 bases respectively, with 17 bases between them.

This chain connects TRBV5-8 to TRBJ2-5, with a weak D call TRBD1 (6 bases). V lost 4 bases to trimming and J lost 5 bases, with 18 bases between them. The CDR3 spans 15 residues. Germline V gene lookup returns CDR1 SGHTS and CDR2 YDEGEE. For the CDR3, the DNA is TGTGCCAGCAGCCTGAAACAGGGTGTACGTGAGACCCAGTACTTC. Translated, it gives CASSLKQGVRETQYF.

The genes are TRBV2 and TRBJ2-2; D perhaps matches TRBD2 (5 bases). The V and J ends lost 1 base and 3 bases respectively, with 12 bases between them. Germline CDR1 and CDR2: SNHLY and FYNNEI. This CDR3 has 16 amino acids. DNA for the CDR3: TGTGCCAGCAGTGAAGGGAGCGGCTTAGACACCGGGGAGCTGTTTTTT. This translates into CASSEGSGLDTGELFF.

The chain joins TRBV21-1 to TRBJ2-6; the table assigns TRBD1, which was not confirmed against the DNA. TRBV21-1 is labeled a pseudogene. This CDR3 spans 16 amino acids. The CDR3 sequence: CASNDREYSGANVLTF. CDR3 DNA: TGTGCCAGCAATGACAGGGAATACTCTGGGGCCAACGTCCTGACTTTC.

The chain is built from TRBV6-6 and TRBJ2-1, with 8 bases aligning to TRBD2. This CDR3 spans 15 amino acids. Trimming at V came to 2 bases and at J to 4 bases, leaving 4 bases not matched to a gene. Germline V gives CDR1 MNHNY, CDR2 SVGAGI (reference sequence). CDR3 sequence reads: CASSYGLAGYNEQFF. DNA of the CDR3: TGTGCCAGCAGTTACGGGCTAGCGGGTTACAATGAGCAGTTCTTC.

This clone occurred a few times. The V and J genes are TRBV4-1 and TRBJ1-5; 7 bases agree with TRBD1. The V and J ends lost 4 bases and 2 bases, in that order; junction bases with no gene match: 17. Germline loops: CDR1 MGHRA, CDR2 YSYEKL. This CDR3 is 19 amino acids long. This CDR3 is CASSRTRESGGFGNQPQHF. In DNA, the CDR3 is TGCGCCAGCAGCCGGACTAGAGAGTCAGGGGGATTCGGCAATCAGCCCCAGCATTTT.

The rearrangement links TRBV6-5 to TRBJ2-5, with a possible D match to TRBD2 (5 bases). Germline-derived CDR1 and CDR2 are MNHEY and SVGAGI. With 7 bases removed from V and 5 bases from J, the gap between germline ends came to 14 bases. This CDR3 is built from 13 residues. The CDR3 coding sequence is TGTGCCAGCACGAGGGTGCTTGGGGAGACCCAGTACTTC. Translation: CASTRVLGETQYF.

Concerning this clone itself: The same CDR3 also results from other DNA sequences found in this sample. This sequence joins TRBV29-1 and TRBJ2-1, with D maybe TRBD2 (6 bases). The V and J ends lost 4 bases and 8 bases respectively, with 9 bases between them. The CDR3 is 11 amino acids. The germline CDR1 and CDR2 sequences are SQVTM and ANQGSEA. This CDR3 is CSVGRGYEQFF. For the CDR3, the DNA is TGCAGCGTTGGACGGGGGTATGAGCAGTTCTTC.

The chain carries TRBV9 and TRBJ2-2, with D tentatively TRBD2 (6 bases). CDR1 is SGDLS, CDR2 YYNGEE, per germline. V was clipped by 0 bases and J by 3 bases, with 24 bases between them. The CDR3 loop spans 20 amino acids. The CDR3 is CASSVDASERIDKDTGELFF. CDR3 DNA: TGTGCCAGCAGCGTAGATGCTAGCGAGAGAATTGACAAAGACACCGGGGAGCTGTTTTTT.

This chain uses TRBV19 with TRBJ1-5; the D gene is possibly TRBD1 (5 bases). The CDR3 runs 14 residues. The germline CDR1 and CDR2 sequences are LNHDA and SQIVND (reference sequence). V was trimmed by 3 bases and J by 5 bases, leaving 11 bases between them. For the CDR3, the DNA is TGTGCCAGTAGTATGGGGCGGCAGGATCAGCCCCAGCATTTT. It yields the protein CASSMGRQDQPQHF.